Detailed here is one T cell receptor beta chain. Its matching antigen is unknown. Researchers ran the PCR with 60 Vbeta and 13 Jbeta primers. Using immunoSEQ multiplex PCR, the repertoire was profiled, and TCRdb retains in-frame clones only, with some absent. The table shows 78,000 or so clones, with 62% occurring only once. The record originates from a study of cytomegalovirus exposure and HLA in healthy donors. Findings and limits, study-wide: Sequencing depth roughly uniform across donors was assumed in presence/absence analyses. Links to common viral pathogens appeared, in a later analysis, for several of the most significant clusters. Analysis was carried out at a later point, and it linked a missense DCLRE1C variant to TCR beta V- and J-gene trimming.

V lost 11 bases and J lost 3; bases outside the gene matches: 5. Germline V CDR1 and CDR2: SNHLY, FYNNEI. This CDR3 has 12 residues. V gene TRBV2 combines with J gene TRBJ2-7, with 9 bases lining up with TRBD1. This TCR derives from a male donor in good health and CMV-seropositive. Sequences were obtained from PBMCs. The CDR3: CAGRDRVYEQYF. The CDR3 nucleotides read TGTGCCGGCCGGGACAGGGTCTACGAGCAGTACTTC.